This TCR beta chain was identified in a study of memory CD4+ T cells and cytomegalovirus serostatus. Original data processing: Out-of-frame sequences were removed, leaving around 2.2 million distinct TCRbeta sequences. The repertoire was sequenced with immunoSEQ multiplex PCR; TCRdb's copy has only in-frame clones and lacks some. That table is the source of V, J and clone size, and D and trimming were worked out from the DNA. The table lists just over 45,000 clones, 77% of them singletons. Single viable CD3+CD4+CD8-CD45RO+ cells were sorted as the memory CD4+ T cells. This CDR3 has 17 amino acids. Germline V gene data show CDR1 as SGHAT and CDR2 as FQNNGV. Losses at the gene ends were 1 base for V and 8 bases for J; bases not matched to a gene: 14.

The clonotype originates from an adult in good health and CMV-seronegative. The sample was memory CD4+ T cells from blood. The V call is TRBV11-2, the J call TRBJ1-2; 9 nucleotides align to TRBD1. Here the CDR3 DNA reads TGTGCCAGCAGCTTAGCTCTCGTCCGGGACAGGGCGTTCGGCTACACCTTC. This translates into CASSLALVRDRAFGYTF.